These 11 T cell receptor beta chains came from one sample sequenced in a study of blood T cell repertoires in COVID-19. Sequencing was performed with immunoSEQ multiplex PCR; in TCRdb, only in-frame clones are kept and a portion is missing. The top ten hold around 4.5% of the sample, which has 80,000 to 100,000 clones, 81% seen once. Sequenced material: peripheral blood. These receptors were obtained from a man in his 60s with acute or convalescent COVID-19.

This sequence joins TRBV5-1 and TRBJ2-1; 7 bases align to TRBD2. Germline CDR1 and CDR2: SGHRS and YFSETQ. J gave up 8 bases and V 4 bases, and 12 bases lay outside the gene matches. This CDR3 has 15 residues. CDR3 in amino acids: CASSPNTRAGYEQFF. The CDR3, as DNA: TGCGCCAGCAGCCCGAATACCCGAGCGGGATATGAGCAGTTCTTC.

This chain connects TRBV19 to TRBJ2-2; 11 bases map to TRBD2. This CDR3 has 15 amino acids. Germline V gene lookup returns CDR1 LNHDA and CDR2 SQIVND (reference sequence). V lost 5 bases, J lost 7 bases, and 6 bases stayed unmatched. CDR3 sequence: CASSPGLADNGELFF. The CDR3 nucleotides are TGTGCCAGTAGTCCGGGACTAGCGGATAACGGGGAGCTGTTTTTT.

This sequence joins TRBV4-3 and TRBJ1-5, with D unresolved. The CDR3 length is 14 residues. V lost 0 bases to trimming and J lost 0 bases, with 3 bases between them. Germline V gives CDR1 LGHNA, CDR2 YSLEER. The CDR3 sequence is CASSQDLSNQPQHF. CDR3 bases: TGCGCCAGCAGCCAAGATCTTAGCAATCAGCCCCAGCATTTT.

This clone appeared once. The chain recombines TRBV2 with TRBJ1-5; 8 positions match TRBD1. CDR1 is SNHLY and CDR2 is FYNNEI in the germline V gene. The CDR3 has 15 residues. The ends lost 6 bases at V and 1 base at J; junction bases unmatched: 5. The CDR3 region is CASREDRASNQPQHF. The CDR3 nucleotides read TGTGCCAGCAGGGAGGACAGGGCAAGCAATCAGCCCCAGCATTTT.

This clone has a handful of counts. The chain combines TRBV3-1 (or the pseudogene TRBV3-2) with TRBJ1-2, with D maybe TRBD1 (5 bases). Looked up from germline, CDR1 is LGHDT and CDR2 is YNNKEL (reference sequence). This CDR3 spans 12 amino acids. The germline V and J ends were trimmed by 5 bases and 9 bases, with 13 bases remaining between them. The CDR3 DNA reads as TGTGCCAGCAGCTCAGGGCAGGGTAGCTACACCTTC. Its protein is CASSSGQGSYTF.

The chain employs TRBV27 and TRBJ2-7; TRBD2 aligns across 8 bases. This CDR3 has 14 residues. The V gene end was trimmed by 5 bases and the J gene end by 3 bases; junction bases not matched to a gene: 6. From germline, CDR1 is MNHEY and CDR2 SMNVEV (reference sequence). For the CDR3, the DNA is TGTGCCAGCAGTCCAAACGGGGGGGTCTACGAGCAGTACTTC. Its translation: CASSPNGGVYEQYF.

This chain joins TRBV4-3 and TRBJ2-7; tentative D call: TRBD2 (6 bases). Germline V CDR1 and CDR2: LGHNA, YSLEER. V was pared by 3 bases and J by 2 bases, with 14 bases between. The CDR3 is 15 amino acids. In nucleotides, the CDR3 is TGCGCCAGCAGCCAGGGGGACTCCCGAACCTACGAGCAGTACTTC. Protein product: CASSQGDSRTYEQYF.

The rearrangement links TRBV6-6 to TRBJ2-7; 9 nucleotides line up with TRBD1. The germline V gene has CDR1 MNHNY and CDR2 SVGAGI (reference sequence). Trimming at V came to 5 bases and at J to 6 bases, leaving 17 bases not matched to a gene. The CDR3 has 17 amino acids. The chain's CDR3 is CASSRSRDRAPFAEQYF. The CDR3 nucleotides read TGTGCCAGCAGTCGTTCCCGGGACAGGGCCCCCTTTGCCGAGCAGTACTTC.

The chain uses TRBV5-6 and TRBJ2-7; 7 nucleotides line up with TRBD1. Germline V lookup: CDR1 SGHDT, CDR2 YYEEEE. The CDR3 covers 14 residues. The trim removed 4 bases at V and 5 bases at J, leaving 9 bases unmatched. CDR3 DNA sequence: TGTGCCAGCAGCGTCGACAGGGTATATCACGAGCAGTACTTC. Protein sequence: CASSVDRVYHEQYF.

The genes are TRBV13 and TRBJ2-7; 9 bases map to TRBD1. The CDR3 runs to 15 residues. CDR1 and CDR2 (germline): PRHDT, FYEKMQ (reference sequence). V was pared by 4 bases and J by 4 bases, with 8 bases of the junction left unmatched. In nucleotides, the CDR3 is TGTGCCAGCAGCTACTCAGGGACAGGGAATTACGAGCAGTACTTC. This gives the protein CASSYSGTGNYEQYF. The complete variable domain, with remaining parts taken from reference TRBV13 and TRBJ2-7, reads AAGVIQSPRHLIKEKRETATLKCYPIPRHDTVYWYQQGPGQDPQFLISFYEKMQSDKGSIPDRFSAQQFSDYHSELNMSSLELGDSALYFCASSYSGTGNYEQYFGPGTRLTVT.

This chain uses TRBV4-1 with TRBJ2-7; 7 nucleotides match TRBD2. Trimming removed 3 bases from V and 0 bases from J; junction bases left unmatched: 8. There are 16 residues in the CDR3. Germline CDR1 MGHRA, CDR2 YSYEKL. CDR3 nucleotides: TGCGCCAGCAGCCATCAACCGGGGGGATCCTCCTACGAGCAGTACTTC. Translation: CASSHQPGGSSYEQYF.